One sample yielded the 3 T cell receptor beta chains listed below, sequenced in a study of T-cell memory formation after mild COVID-19. One entry per CDR3 protein, called by TCRdb with MiXCR from the 5' RACE reads. Here the sample spans about 430,000 distinct CDR3 sequences, 18% being singletons. Material: PBMCs or a T cell subset sorted from them (not recorded which). The receptors shown here come from a man aged 18-30 years who had mild COVID-19 (a few samples of this study predate the infection). Cell type and time point are not known.

A note on this clonotype: Mismatch with germline at one junction end may stem from a read error. The rearrangement links TRBV2 to TRBJ2-1; possible D gene TRBD2, 5 bases. Germline values: CDR1 SNHLY, CDR2 FYNNEI. The CDR3 totals 16 residues. Here the CDR3 DNA reads TGTGCCAGCAGGGAAGGTCCCAGCGGTCCCTACAATGAGCAGTTCTTC. Residues: CASREGPSGPYNEQFF.

This clonotype was counted only a few times. The chain recombines TRBV6-5 with TRBJ2-7; D ambiguous. Germline-derived CDR1 and CDR2 are MNHEY and SVGAGI. Trimming took off 7 bases at V and 1 base at J, with 11 bases between the two ends. This CDR3 region has 13 residues. The CDR3: CASISTGSYEQYF. In nucleotides, the CDR3 is TGTGCCAGCATTTCTACTGGGTCCTACGAGCAGTACTTC.

This clonotype was seen more than once but under ten times. The chain couples TRBV20-1 to TRBJ1-5; D unresolved. Germline CDR1 reads DFQATT; CDR2 reads SNEGSKA (reference sequence). V gave up 0 bases and J gave up 3 bases, with 9 bases separating them. The CDR3 loop spans 14 amino acids. DNA for the CDR3: TGCAGTGCTAGAGAGGGTTCCCCCAATCAGCCCCAGCATTTT. It codes for CSAREGSPNQPQHF.